This T cell receptor (beta chain) was sequenced for a study of memory CD4+ T cells and cytomegalovirus serostatus. Study as a whole: This sample comes from healthy Belgian adults, roughly nine CMV seropositive, 24 seronegative.

Sequenced by immunoSEQ multiplex PCR; TCRdb stores in-frame clones only, minus some. The table lists 70,000 or so clones, around 80% of them singletons, with 2% to 3% in the top ten. Single viable CD3+CD4+CD8-CD45RO+ cells were sorted as the memory CD4+ T cells. This clonotype was obtained from an adult in good health and CMV-seropositive. The material sequenced was memory CD4+ T cells from blood.

The CDR3 sequence: CASSRRTYNSPLHF. The CDR3 nucleotides read TGTGCCAGCAGCAGGAGAACATATAATTCACCCCTCCACTTT. The V and J genes are TRBV5-6 and TRBJ1-6; D not resolved. Trimming pared 4 bases from V and 4 bases from J, leaving 9 bases between. CDR1 is SGHDT and CDR2 is YYEEEE in the germline V gene. The CDR3 consists of 14 residues.